These 2 T cell receptor beta chains were sequenced from one sample in a study of cytomegalovirus exposure and HLA in healthy donors. The PCR contained 60 Vbeta and 13 Jbeta primers. Here immunoSEQ multiplex PCR was the method, and the copy in TCRdb shows in-frame clones only, minus some. This sample's table has some 130,000 clones. Sequencing input: PBMCs. All receptors derive from a woman aged 55-69 years in good health and CMV-seronegative.

J is TRBJ2-1 and V is TRBV7-2; 7 positions agree with TRBD2. There are 13 residues in the CDR3. V dropped 5 bases and J dropped 16; count of bases not matched to a gene: 14. CDR1 and CDR2 (germline): SGHTA, FQGNSA. The CDR3: CASSLSPAGEGFF. The CDR3, as DNA: TGTGCCAGCAGCCTCTCCCCGGCGGGAGAGGGCTTCTTC. The full variable domain, rest sourced from reference TRBV7-2 and TRBJ2-1, is GAGVSQSPSNKVTEKGKDVELRCDPISGHTALYWYRQSLGQGLEFLIYFQGNSAPDKSGLPSDRFSAERTGGSVSTLTIQRTQQEDSAVYLCASSLSPAGEGFFGPGTRLTVL.

The chain has TRBV9 and TRBJ2-5; weak D call: TRBD1 (5 bases). The CDR3 covers 14 residues. V was shortened by 0 bases and J by 3 bases, with 9 bases between the two germline ends. Germline V gene lookup returns CDR1 SGDLS and CDR2 YYNGEE. CDR3 sequence reads: CASSVGQGKETQYF. The CDR3 bases are TGTGCCAGCAGCGTAGGCCAGGGCAAAGAGACCCAGTACTTC.